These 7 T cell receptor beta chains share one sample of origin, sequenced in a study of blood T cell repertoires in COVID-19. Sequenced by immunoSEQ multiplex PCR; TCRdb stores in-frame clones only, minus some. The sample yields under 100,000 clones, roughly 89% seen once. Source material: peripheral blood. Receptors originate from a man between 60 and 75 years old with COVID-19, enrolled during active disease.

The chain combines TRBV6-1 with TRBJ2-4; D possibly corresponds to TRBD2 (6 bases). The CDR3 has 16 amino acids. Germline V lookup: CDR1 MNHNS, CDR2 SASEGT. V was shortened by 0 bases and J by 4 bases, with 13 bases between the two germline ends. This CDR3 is CASSEAWGLLKNIQYF. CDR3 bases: TGTGCCAGCAGTGAAGCGTGGGGACTCCTTAAAAACATTCAGTACTTC.

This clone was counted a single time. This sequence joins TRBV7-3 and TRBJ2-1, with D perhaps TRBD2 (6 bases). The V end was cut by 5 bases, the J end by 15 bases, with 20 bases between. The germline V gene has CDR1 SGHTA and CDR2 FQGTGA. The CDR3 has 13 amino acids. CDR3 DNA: TGTGCCAGCAGCGCCCAGTTGGCTAGCGATCTGTTCTTC. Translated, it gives CASSAQLASDLFF.

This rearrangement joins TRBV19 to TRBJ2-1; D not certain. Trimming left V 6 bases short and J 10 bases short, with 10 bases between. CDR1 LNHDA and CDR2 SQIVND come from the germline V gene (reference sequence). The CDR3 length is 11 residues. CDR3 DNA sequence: TGTGCCAGTAGATCGAGTGAAGAGCAGTTCTTC. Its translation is CASRSSEEQFF.

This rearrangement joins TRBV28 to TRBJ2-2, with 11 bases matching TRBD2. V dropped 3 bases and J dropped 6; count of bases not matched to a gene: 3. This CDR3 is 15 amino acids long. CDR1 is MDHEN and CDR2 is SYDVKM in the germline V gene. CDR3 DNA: TGTGCCAGCAGTTTTAATAGCGGGAGGGCCGGGGAGCTGTTTTTT. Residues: CASSFNSGRAGELFF.

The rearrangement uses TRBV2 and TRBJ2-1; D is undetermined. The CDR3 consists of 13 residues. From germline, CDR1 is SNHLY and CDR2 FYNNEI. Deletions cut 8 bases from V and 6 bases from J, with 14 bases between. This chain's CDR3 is CASLYLSGNEQFF. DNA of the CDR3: TGTGCCAGCCTTTATCTGTCAGGCAATGAGCAGTTCTTC.

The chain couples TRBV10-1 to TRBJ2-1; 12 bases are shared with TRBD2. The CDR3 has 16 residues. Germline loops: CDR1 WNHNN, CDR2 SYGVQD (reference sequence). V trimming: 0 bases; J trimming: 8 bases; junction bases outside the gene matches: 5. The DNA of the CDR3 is TGCGCCAGCAGTGAGTCGGCAGCTAGCGGGAGGGATGAGCAGTTCTTC. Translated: CASSESAASGRDEQFF.

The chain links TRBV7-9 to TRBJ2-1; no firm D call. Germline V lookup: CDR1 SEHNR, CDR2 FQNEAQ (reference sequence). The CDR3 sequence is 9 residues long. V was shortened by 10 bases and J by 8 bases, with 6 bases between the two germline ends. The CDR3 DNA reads TGTGCCATAACGGATGAGCAGTTCTTC. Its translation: CAITDEQFF.